The source of this T cell receptor beta chain is a study of OX40 agonist ivuxolimab in advanced cancers. Study at large: Ivuxolimab is a fully human IgG2 antibody that activates OX40 (CD134).

CDR3 length: 13 amino acids. Germline-derived CDR1 and CDR2 are MNHEY and SMNVEV (reference sequence). V was pared by 6 bases and J by 5 bases, with 3 bases of the junction left unmatched. General study results and limits: Among the lowest peripheral clonal expansion occurred in 0.1-3.0 mg/kg partial responders. Relative to CD4+ cells, CD8+ T cells on average had more expanded clones.

With regard to this clone: The antigen remains unidentified.

TCRdb keeps only in-frame clones here, not all; method: immunoSEQ multiplex PCR. The table includes over 50,000 clones, 65% to 90% detected once. Sequences were derived from CD4+ or CD8+ T cells sorted from blood, sampled in a trial of the OX40 agonist ivuxolimab. This chain connects TRBV27 to TRBJ1-4; 7 positions agree with TRBD1. This receptor was taken from an adult with an advanced solid tumor such as melanoma, head and neck, liver or kidney cancer. CDR3 DNA sequence: TGTGCCAGCAGGGGACAGATGAATGAAAAACTGTTTTTT. Protein: CASRGQMNEKLFF.